The 6 T cell receptor beta chains listed next were all sequenced from one sample in a study of blood T cell repertoires in COVID-19. Assay used: immunoSEQ multiplex PCR; TCRdb lists only in-frame clones, some missing. The sample lists roughly 250,000 clones; about 87% were seen once. The sample taken for sequencing was PBMCs or T cells enriched from blood (not recorded which). The receptors stem from a woman in her twenties or thirties with acute COVID-19.

This chain joins TRBV7-2 and TRBJ2-7, with D unresolved. The germline V and J ends were trimmed by 1 base and 3 bases, with 10 bases remaining between them. The germline V gene has CDR1 SGHTA and CDR2 FQGNSA. The CDR3 is 14 residues long. The CDR3 nucleotides read TGTGCCAGCAGCTTAGGATCAGTGATCTACGAGCAGTACTTC. It specifies CASSLGSVIYEQYF. The whole variable domain, filled in from reference TRBV7-2 and TRBJ2-7, reads GAGVSQSPSNKVTEKGKDVELRCDPISGHTALYWYRQSLGQGLEFLIYFQGNSAPDKSGLPSDRFSAERTGGSVSTLTIQRTQQEDSAVYLCASSLGSVIYEQYFGPGTRLTVT.

The rearrangement uses TRBV9 and TRBJ2-5, with 11 bases lining up with TRBD1. CDR3 size: 16 residues. V was clipped by 2 bases and J by 4 bases; unmatched bases: 7. Germline V CDR1 and CDR2: SGDLS, YYNGEE. The CDR3 DNA sequence: TGTGCCAGCAGCGTCCACGGACAGGGGGCGCGAGAGACCCAGTACTTC. Encoded protein: CASSVHGQGARETQYF. The complete variable domain, with remaining parts taken from reference TRBV9 and TRBJ2-5, reads DSGVTQTPKHLITATGQRVTLRCSPRSGDLSVYWYQQSLDQGLQFLIQYYNGEERAKGNILERFSAQQFPDLHSELNLSSLELGDSALYFCASSVHGQGARETQYFGPGTRLLVL.

The genes are TRBV5-8 and TRBJ1-3, with a tentative D call TRBD1 (6 bases). CDR1 SGHTS and CDR2 YDEGEE come from the germline V gene. The CDR3 is 16 residues long. Trimming cost V 0 bases and J 0 bases, with 10 bases left between them. CDR3 sequence reads: CASSLDRVSSGNTIYF. The CDR3, as DNA: TGTGCCAGCAGCTTGGACAGGGTCAGCTCTGGAAACACCATATATTTT. The entire variable domain, with the rest obtained from reference TRBV5-8 and TRBJ1-3, is as follows: EAGVTQSPTHLIKTRGQQATLRCSPISGHTSVYWYQQALGLGLQFLLWYDEGEERNRGNFPPRFSGRQFPNYSSELNVNALELEDSALYLCASSLDRVSSGNTIYFGEGSWLTVV.

This chain uses TRBV5-6 with TRBJ1-2, with 9 bases fitting TRBD1. This CDR3 comprises 12 residues. V was pared by 4 bases and J by 5 bases, with 0 bases of the junction left unmatched. CDR1 and CDR2 from the germline V gene are SGHDT and YYEEEE. The CDR3 sequence: CASSGTGYGYTF. The CDR3 DNA reads TGTGCCAGCAGCGGGACAGGGTATGGCTACACCTTC.

This clone has at least ten counts. Other DNA sequences in the sample encode the same CDR3. The rearrangement joins TRBV19 to TRBJ2-7, with D tentatively TRBD1 (6 bases). CDR3 length: 15 amino acids. The germline gives CDR1 LNHDA, CDR2 SQIVND (reference sequence). Trimming removed 3 bases at V and 0 bases at J, with 12 bases between. This CDR3 reads CASSIGQTSSYEQYF. CDR3 in DNA: TGTGCCAGTAGTATCGGACAGACCAGCTCCTACGAGCAGTACTTC.

The chain carries TRBV27 and TRBJ1-4; TRBD1 might be the D (5 bases). This CDR3 contains 18 residues. V lost 6 bases, J lost 0 bases, and 20 bases lay in between. The V gene's germline CDR1 is MNHEY and CDR2 SMNVEV (reference sequence). The CDR3 protein is CASSYVGAGPATNEKLFF. Here the CDR3 DNA reads TGTGCCAGCAGCTATGTAGGGGCCGGTCCTGCAACTAATGAAAAACTGTTTTTT.